A selection of T cell receptor beta chains follows, all from one sample in a study of shared clonotypes between healthy human individuals. Here immunoSEQ multiplex PCR was the method, and the copy in TCRdb shows in-frame clones only, minus some. The sample shows some 1,400,000 clones, approximately 97% of them seen only once. Input material: naive CD4+ T cells sorted from blood. All receptors derive from a man aged 30 to 39 in good health. The CDR3 runs from the conserved cysteine through the conserved F or W. The order of the fields is V gene, D gene, CDR3 length, J gene, clone size, CDR3 protein, CDR3 DNA. The D gene is left open where the match is weak. Only part of the rows carry a size: once, few, many, or a class if the clone is expanded.

>TRBV5-1|TRBD2|16|TRBJ2-1|.
CASSFFPAGGDDEQFF
TGCGCCAGCAGCTTTTTTCCAGCGGGAGGAGATGATGAGCAGTTCTTC
>TRBV19|.|16|TRBJ2-3|.
CASRRADSASTDTQYF
TGTGCCAGTAGAAGGGCGGATAGTGCTAGCACAGATACGCAGTATTTT
>TRBV7-8|TRBD2|14|TRBJ2-1|.
CASSFASGYNEQFF
TGTGCCAGCAGCTTTGCTAGCGGCTACAATGAGCAGTTCTTC
>TRBV19|.|14|TRBJ2-1|once
CASSVKAAFSEQFF
TGTGCCAGTAGTGTAAAGGCGGCCTTCAGCGAGCAGTTCTTC
>TRBV18|.|13|TRBJ2-1|few
CASSPSSYNEQFF
TGTGCCAGCTCACCGAGCTCCTACAATGAGCAGTTCTTC
>TRBV10-2|.|15|TRBJ1-3|.
CASRGTSSSGNTIYF
TGCGCCAGCAGAGGGACGTCTAGCTCTGGAAACACCATATATTTT
>TRBV18|TRBD1|15|TRBJ2-7|.
CASSPTGTGYYEQYF
TGTGCCAGCTCACCCACCGGGACAGGGTACTACGAGCAGTACTTC
>TRBV5-6|TRBD2|15|TRBJ2-1|.
CASSRTSGKYNEQFF
TGTGCCAGCAGCAGGACTAGCGGGAAATACAATGAGCAGTTCTTC
>TRBV11-2|TRBD2|19|TRBJ2-7|.
CASSLFPRRTLAATYEQYF
TGTGCCAGCAGCCTCTTTCCCAGACGGACTCTAGCGGCTACCTACGAGCAGTACTTC
>TRBV7-2|TRBD1|16|TRBJ2-5|.
CASSLAATGGRETQYF
TGTGCCAGCAGCTTAGCGGCAACAGGGGGGAGGGAGACCCAGTACTTC
>TRBV28|.|12|TRBJ1-3|.
CASSFRGNTIYF
TGTGCCAGCAGTTTTCGCGGAAACACCATATATTTT
>TRBV28|.|14|TRBJ2-7|.
CASRAGGQEYEQYF
TGTGCCAGCCGAGCGGGGGGACAGGAATACGAGCAGTACTTC
>TRBV18|.|14|TRBJ2-1|.
CASSPVEAYNEQFF
TGTGCCAGCTCACCAGTAGAAGCTTACAATGAGCAGTTCTTC
>TRBV11-3|TRBD2|15|TRBJ2-1|once
CASSLEREGLVEQFF
TGTGCCAGCAGCTTAGAGCGGGAGGGCCTGGTTGAGCAGTTCTTC
>TRBV7-8|TRBD2|15|TRBJ2-3|.
CASSRLAGSPDTQYF
TGTGCCAGCAGCCGATTAGCGGGAAGCCCAGATACGCAGTATTTT
>TRBV2|.|14|TRBJ2-7|.
CASSPLAVAYEQYF
TGTGCCAGCAGTCCCCTAGCAGTTGCCTACGAGCAGTACTTC
>TRBV18|TRBD1|15|TRBJ2-7|once
CASSPVGQGAYEQYF
TGTGCCAGCTCACCCGTAGGACAGGGGGCCTACGAGCAGTACTTC
>TRBV28|.|13|TRBJ1-2|.
CASSLQVHYGYTF
TGTGCCAGCAGTTTACAGGTTCACTATGGCTACACCTTC
>TRBV7-7|TRBD2|18|TRBJ2-2|.
CASSKGLAGGANTGELFF
TGTGCCAGCAGCAAGGGACTAGCGGGAGGCGCGAACACCGGGGAGCTGTTTTTT
>TRBV9|.|15|TRBJ2-6|.
CASSVAPSGANVLTF
TGTGCCAGCAGCGTAGCTCCATCTGGGGCCAACGTCCTGACTTTC
>TRBV6-5|.|15|TRBJ1-4|.
CASGVQAGTNEKLFF
TGTGCCAGCGGGGTACAAGCCGGAACTAATGAAAAACTGTTTTTT
>TRBV28|.|13|TRBJ2-7|.
CASSLAVHYEQYF
TGTGCCAGCAGTTTAGCAGTACACTACGAGCAGTACTTC
>TRBV2|TRBD2|14|TRBJ2-7|.
CASRGTSGPYEQYF
TGTGCCAGCAGGGGGACTAGCGGCCCCTACGAGCAGTACTTC
>TRBV7-7|.|19|TRBJ2-1|once
CASSHTRRESVGAYNEQFF
TGTGCCAGCAGCCATACACGGCGTGAATCGGTCGGGGCTTACAATGAGCAGTTCTTC
>TRBV5-4|.|18|TRBJ1-2|.
CASSLRLAQGWANYGYTF
TGTGCCAGCAGCCTGAGGTTAGCTCAGGGGTGGGCTAACTATGGCTACACCTTC
>TRBV18|TRBD1|14|TRBJ2-1|.
CASSLGTGYNEQFF
TGTGCCAGCTCACTTGGGACAGGCTACAATGAGCAGTTCTTC
>TRBV7-3|.|13|TRBJ2-5|.
CASSLTPGGTQYF
TGTGCCAGCAGCTTAACGCCGGGTGGGACCCAGTACTTC